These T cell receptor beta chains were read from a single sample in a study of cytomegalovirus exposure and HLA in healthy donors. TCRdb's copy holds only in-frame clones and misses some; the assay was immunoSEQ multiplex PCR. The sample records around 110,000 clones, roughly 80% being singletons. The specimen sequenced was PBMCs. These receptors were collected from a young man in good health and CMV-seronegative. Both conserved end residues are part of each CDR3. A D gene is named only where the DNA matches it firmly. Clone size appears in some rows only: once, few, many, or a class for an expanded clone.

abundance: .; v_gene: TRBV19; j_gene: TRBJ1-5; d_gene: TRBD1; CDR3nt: TGTGCCAGTAGTATAAGTTTGGGGGGACAGGGTTCTTTCAGCAATCAGCCCCAGCATTTT; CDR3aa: CASSISLGGQGSFSNQPQHF
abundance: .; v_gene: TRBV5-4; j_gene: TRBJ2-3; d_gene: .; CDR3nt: TGTGCCAGCACCCTGAGGGGAGGGGGAGATACGCAGTATTTT; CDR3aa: CASTLRGGGDTQYF
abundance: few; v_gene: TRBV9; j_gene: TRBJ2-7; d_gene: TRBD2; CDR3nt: TGTGCCAGCAGCGGCCGGGAGGCGGGGGGGCCCCACTACGAGCAGTACTTC; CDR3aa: CASSGREAGGPHYEQYF
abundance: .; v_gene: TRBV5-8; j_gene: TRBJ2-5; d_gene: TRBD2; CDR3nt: TGTGCCAGCACCCCTACGCAGCGGGGGCCTTTAGAGACCCAGTACTTC; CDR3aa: CASTPTQRGPLETQYF
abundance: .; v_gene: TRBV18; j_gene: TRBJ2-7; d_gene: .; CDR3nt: TGTGCCAGCTCACCTGGAACTAACAGGGTCGAGCAGTACTTC; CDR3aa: CASSPGTNRVEQYF
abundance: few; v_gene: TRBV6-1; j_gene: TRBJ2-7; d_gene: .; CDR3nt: TGTGCCAGCGAGTTAGACGCGGCCTACGAGCAGTACTTC; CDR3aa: CASELDAAYEQYF
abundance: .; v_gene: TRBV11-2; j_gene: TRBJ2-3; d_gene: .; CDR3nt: TGTGCCAGCAGCCCTAGTGTGGACTTCACAGATACGCAGTATTTT; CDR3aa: CASSPSVDFTDTQYF
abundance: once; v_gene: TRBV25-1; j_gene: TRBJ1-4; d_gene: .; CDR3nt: TGTGCCAGCAGTGAGGGGAAGGCAGGAGGTAATGAAAAACTGTTTTTT; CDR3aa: CASSEGKAGGNEKLFF
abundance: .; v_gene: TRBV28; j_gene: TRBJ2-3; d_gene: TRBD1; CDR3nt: TGTGCCAGCAGGGGCATGGGGACAGGGGAAGATACGCAGTATTTT; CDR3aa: CASRGMGTGEDTQYF
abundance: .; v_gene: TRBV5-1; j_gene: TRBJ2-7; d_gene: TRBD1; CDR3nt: TGCGCCAGCAGCTTGGATGGGACAGGAACCTACGAGCAGTACTTC; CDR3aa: CASSLDGTGTYEQYF
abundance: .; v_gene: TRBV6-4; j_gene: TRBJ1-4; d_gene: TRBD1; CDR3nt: TGTGCCAGCAGTGAGACAGGGTTAGCTAATGAAAAACTGTTTTTT; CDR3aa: CASSETGLANEKLFF
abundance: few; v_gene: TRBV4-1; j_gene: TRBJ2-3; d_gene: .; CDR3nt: TGCGCCAGCAGCCAGCCTCCGGGACTTTCTACAGATACGCAGTATTTT; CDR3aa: CASSQPPGLSTDTQYF
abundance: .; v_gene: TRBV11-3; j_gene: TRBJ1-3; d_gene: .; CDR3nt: TGTGCCAGCAGCTCATCACAGGGCCCTGGAAACACCATATATTTT; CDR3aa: CASSSSQGPGNTIYF
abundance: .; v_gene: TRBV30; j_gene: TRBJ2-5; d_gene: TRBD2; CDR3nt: TGTGCCTGGAGTCCGATTAGCGGGGGCCCCAAAAGGGAGTACTTC; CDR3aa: CAWSPISGGPKREYF
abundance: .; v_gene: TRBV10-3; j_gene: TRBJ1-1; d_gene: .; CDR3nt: TGTGCCATCAGTGAGTCCATCATAGTGGACACTGAAGCTTTCTTT; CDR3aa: CAISESIIVDTEAFF
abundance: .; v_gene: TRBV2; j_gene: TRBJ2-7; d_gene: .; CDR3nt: TGTGCCAGTTTGAGTTGGGCCAACTCCTACGAGCAGTACTTC; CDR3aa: CASLSWANSYEQYF
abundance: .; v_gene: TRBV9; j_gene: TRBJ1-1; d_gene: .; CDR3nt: TGTGCCAGCAGCCCGGGATCCATGAACACTGAAGCTTTCTTT; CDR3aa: CASSPGSMNTEAFF
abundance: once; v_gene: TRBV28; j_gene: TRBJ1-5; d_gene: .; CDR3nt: TGTGCCAGCAGTTTACAGGGTCAGGGCCGGAGTCAGCCCCAGCATTTT; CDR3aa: CASSLQGQGRSQPQHF
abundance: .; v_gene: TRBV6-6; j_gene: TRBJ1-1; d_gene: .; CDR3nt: TGTGCCAGCAGTTACTCAGCCACGGGAATGGAGGAAGCTTTCTTT; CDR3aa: CASSYSATGMEEAFF
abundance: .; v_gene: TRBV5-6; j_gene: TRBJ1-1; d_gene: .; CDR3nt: TGTGCCAGCAGCTTGACACCCACTGAAGCTTTCTTT; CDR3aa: CASSLTPTEAFF
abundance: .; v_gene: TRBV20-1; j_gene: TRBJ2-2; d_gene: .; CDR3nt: TGCAGTGCCCGCGGCTCCGGGGAGCTGTTTTTT; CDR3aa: CSARGSGELFF
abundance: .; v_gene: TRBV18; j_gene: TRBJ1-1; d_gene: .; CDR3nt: TGTGCCAGCTCACCAGAGGAGCCGAACACTGAAGCTTTCTTT; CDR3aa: CASSPEEPNTEAFF
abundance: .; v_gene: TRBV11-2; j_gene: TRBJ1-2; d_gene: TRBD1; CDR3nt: TGTGCCAGCAGCAGTACCGGGACAGGGCTCTATGGCTACACCTTC; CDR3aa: CASSSTGTGLYGYTF
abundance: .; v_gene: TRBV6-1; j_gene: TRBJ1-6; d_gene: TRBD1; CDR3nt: TGTGCCAGCAGTTGGGGACAGGGAAGGGATTCACCCCTCCACTTT; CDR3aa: CASSWGQGRDSPLHF
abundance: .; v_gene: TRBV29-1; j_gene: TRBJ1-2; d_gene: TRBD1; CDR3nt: TGCAGCGTTACCCAATTTGCCGGGACAGGGGAGAATGGCTACACCTTC; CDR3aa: CSVTQFAGTGENGYTF
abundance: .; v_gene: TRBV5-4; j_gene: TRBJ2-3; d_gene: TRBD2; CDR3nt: TGTGCCAGCAGCCCCCCTAGCGGTAGCACAGATACGCAGTATTTT; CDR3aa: CASSPPSGSTDTQYF
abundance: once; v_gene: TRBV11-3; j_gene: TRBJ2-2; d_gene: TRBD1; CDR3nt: TGTGCCAGCAGCGGAGGGACAGGGAGAACCGGGAAGCTGTTTTTT; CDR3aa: CASSGGTGRTGKLFF
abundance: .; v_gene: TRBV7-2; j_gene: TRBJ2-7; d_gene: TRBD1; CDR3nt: TGTGCCAGCAGCCCGCTACAGGGGGCCCGGAGCTCCTACGAGCAGTACTTC; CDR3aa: CASSPLQGARSSYEQYF
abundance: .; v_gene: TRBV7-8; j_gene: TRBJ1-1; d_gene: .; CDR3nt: TGTGCCAGCAGCGCTAGAAACAGGGAAACTGAAGCTTTCTTT; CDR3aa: CASSARNRETEAFF
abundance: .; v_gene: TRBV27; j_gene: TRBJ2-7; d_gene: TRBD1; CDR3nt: TGTGCCAGCAGTTTAGGACAGGGTTCCCCCTACGAGCAGTACTTC; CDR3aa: CASSLGQGSPYEQYF
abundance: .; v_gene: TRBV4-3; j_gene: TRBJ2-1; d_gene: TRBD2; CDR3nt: TGCGCCAGCAGCCTCATAGCGGGGGCCTACTCCAATGAGCAGTTCTTC; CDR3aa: CASSLIAGAYSNEQFF
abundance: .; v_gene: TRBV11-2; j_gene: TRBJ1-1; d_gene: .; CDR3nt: TGTGCCAGCAGCCGCGCCCAGGGCGAAGCTTTCTTT; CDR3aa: CASSRAQGEAFF